These 11 T cell receptor beta chains originate from one sample sequenced in a study of STAT5B mutations in CD4+ large granular lymphocyte leukemia. Assay: immunoSEQ multiplex PCR; the TCRdb copy retains only in-frame clones and omits some. The sample has nearly 35,000 clones; roughly 65% are singletons. Sequencing was carried out using CD4+ T cells from blood buffy coats. These receptors all come from a human donor in good health.

This clone was found a few times. The chain links TRBV6-1 to TRBJ1-1, with D unresolved. Between the trimmed V and J ends, which lost 6 bases and 1 base, there was a span of 9 bases. The CDR3 has 13 residues. CDR1 MNHNS and CDR2 SASEGT come from the germline V gene. Here the CDR3 DNA reads TGTGCCAGCAGGTTCCAGGAGAACACTGAAGCTTTCTTT. This sequence encodes CASRFQENTEAFF.

The genes are TRBV19 and TRBJ2-7; 12 bases map to TRBD1. The CDR3 runs to 15 residues. Germline lookup yields CDR1 LNHDA and CDR2 SQIVND (reference sequence). Trimming removed 6 bases from V and 5 bases from J; junction bases left unmatched: 8. DNA for the CDR3: TGTGCCAGTAGGGGGGACAGGGGGCGCGCGGACGAGCAGTACTTC. Encoded protein: CASRGDRGRADEQYF.

The chain combines TRBV4-1 with TRBJ1-1, with 9 positions matching TRBD1. Per germline, CDR1 MGHRA and CDR2 YSYEKL. The CDR3 is made up of 17 amino acids. Unmatched junction bases numbered 11, after V lost 3 bases and J lost 3 bases. The CDR3 DNA sequence: TGCGCCAGCAGCCATTCCACACAGGGGGCAGGGGACACTGAAGCTTTCTTT. It encodes CASSHSTQGAGDTEAFF.

The gene calls are TRBV2 and TRBJ1-2; D not resolved. Germline CDR1 SNHLY, CDR2 FYNNEI. V was pared by 4 bases and J by 3 bases, with 12 bases between. The CDR3 is made up of 14 amino acids. The CDR3 DNA reads as TGTGCCAGCAGTGGGTTGATTAGGGACTATGGCTACACCTTC. Translating it yields CASSGLIRDYGYTF.

This clone came up a few times. The chain carries TRBV6-1 and TRBJ1-6; 10 nucleotides line up with TRBD1. The CDR3 spans 17 residues. J gave up 10 bases and V 4 bases, and 13 bases lay outside the gene matches. Germline V gene sequence: CDR1 MNHNS, CDR2 SASEGT. CDR3 region: CASSAPLGQGSRSPLHF. The CDR3 DNA is TGTGCCAGCAGTGCGCCCCTGGGACAGGGGTCTCGATCACCCCTCCACTTT.

This clone was picked up a small number of times. The chain links TRBV7-6 to TRBJ2-5; TRBD2 is a possible D gene (6 bases). V shed 6 bases and J shed 5 bases, with 16 bases lying between them. The CDR3 totals 14 residues. From germline, CDR1 is SGHVS and CDR2 FNYEAQ. The CDR3 bases are TGTGCCAGCAGACCCTCTAGCGTGCAGGAGACCCAGTACTTC. It specifies CASRPSSVQETQYF.

The rearrangement joins TRBV7-2 to TRBJ1-6, with 8 positions matching TRBD1. The CDR3 length is 15 residues. Germline assignment: CDR1 SGHTA and CDR2 FQGNSA. The trim removed 7 bases at V and 9 bases at J, leaving 11 bases unmatched. The CDR3 spells CASMPQGVLPSPLHF. CDR3 DNA: TGTGCCAGCATGCCACAGGGGGTTCTTCCTTCACCCCTCCACTTT.

The chain is built from TRBV19 and TRBJ2-6, with D perhaps matching TRBD1 (5 bases). Germline CDR1 and CDR2: LNHDA and SQIVND (reference sequence). The length of the CDR3 is 17 residues. The ends were cut back, 5 bases at V and 0 bases at J, with 14 bases in the middle. The CDR3 coding sequence is TGTGCCAGTAGTCGATTTTACAGGACCTCTGGGGCCAACGTCCTGACTTTC. Amino acids: CASSRFYRTSGANVLTF.

The V call is TRBV9, the J call TRBJ1-3; possible D gene TRBD1, 5 bases. CDR1 SGDLS and CDR2 YYNGEE come from the germline V gene. With 3 bases removed from V and 4 bases from J, the gap between germline ends came to 14 bases. This CDR3 has 15 residues. CDR3 residues: CASSETLRAGNTIYF. Here the CDR3 DNA reads TGTGCCAGCAGCGAAACTCTCAGGGCGGGAAACACCATATATTTT.

The rearrangement links TRBV7-2 to TRBJ2-2; 8 bases are a match to TRBD1. Germline assignment: CDR1 SGHTA and CDR2 FQGNSA. CDR3 length: 16 residues. The V and J ends lost 4 bases and 6 bases, in that order; junction bases with no gene match: 10. CDR3 sequence: CASSSSRDRLAGELFF. CDR3 nucleotide sequence: TGTGCCAGCAGCTCGTCCCGGGACAGGTTGGCCGGGGAGCTGTTTTTT.

The gene calls are TRBV5-6 and TRBJ1-6; D remains ambiguous. The CDR3 loop spans 14 amino acids. V was cut by 0 bases and J by 9 bases, with 10 bases left in between. Germline values: CDR1 SGHDT, CDR2 YYEEEE. CDR3 residues: CASSLGTGVSPLHF. The CDR3 region has the DNA TGTGCCAGCAGCTTGGGGACCGGGGTTTCACCCCTCCACTTT.